Presented here are 12 T cell receptor beta chains from one specimen sequenced in a study of T cell repertoires in cytomegalovirus infection. What these receptors recognize is not known. TCRdb itself ran the reads through MiXCR, one entry per CDR3 protein. The sample includes about 180,000 distinct CDR3 sequences, less than 25% of them seen just once. Sequencing was performed on CD8+ T cells from cultured PBMCs, taken from culture after CMV antigen stimulation. These TCRs come from a human donor in good health (CMV status not recorded). Some clones in this sample may be carry-over from other donors' samples.

The chain joins TRBV11-2 to TRBJ1-5; 7 nucleotides align to TRBD1. The CDR3 is made up of 17 amino acids. With 5 bases clipped from V and 4 bases from J, the junction kept 14 bases outside the gene matches. Germline V gives CDR1 SGHAT, CDR2 FQNNGV. CDR3 in DNA: TGTGCCAGCAGCCCCGAAGGGGGGACAGCAATTAATCAGCCCCAGCATTTT. It codes for CASSPEGGTAINQPQHF.

The chain has TRBV6-5 and TRBJ1-3, with no clear D. Germline V lookup: CDR1 MNHEY, CDR2 SVGAGI. Trimming took off 5 bases at V and 0 bases at J, with 8 bases between the two ends. CDR3 length: 14 amino acids. The CDR3 sequence is CASSLSGSGNTIYF. The CDR3, as DNA: TGTGCCAGCAGTCTATCGGGCTCTGGAAACACCATATATTTT.

This clonotype was seen only a few times. The genes are TRBV12-3 or TRBV12-4 and TRBJ2-5; D may be TRBD2 (6 bases). The CDR3 totals 13 residues. Trimming removed 2 bases at V and 7 bases at J, with 11 bases between. The CDR3 protein is CASSLSDGGTQYF. In nucleotides, the CDR3 is TGTGCCAGCAGTTTAAGTGACGGGGGGACCCAGTACTTC.

V and J are TRBV6-8 and TRBJ1-1, with D maybe TRBD1 (6 bases). CDR1 MNHGY and CDR2 SAAAGT come from the germline V gene. The CDR3 contains 14 residues. V was trimmed by 2 bases and J by 4 bases, leaving 11 bases between them. This chain's CDR3 is CASSYGGQLTEAFF. CDR3 in DNA: TGTGCCAGCAGTTACGGTGGACAGCTCACTGAAGCTTTCTTT.

The chain combines TRBV4-1 with TRBJ1-2; maybe TRBD1 (6 bases). The CDR3 is made up of 15 amino acids. The germline V and J ends were trimmed by 4 bases and 3 bases, with 15 bases remaining between them. Germline V gives CDR1 MGHRA, CDR2 YSYEKL. The CDR3 DNA follows: TGCGCCAGCAGCCTACGAAACCGACAGGACTATGGCTACACCTTC. Protein sequence: CASSLRNRQDYGYTF.

This clonotype was observed a handful of times. The chain employs TRBV12-3 or TRBV12-4 and TRBJ1-2; D might be TRBD1 (6 bases). V gave up 6 bases and J gave up 5 bases, with 16 bases separating them. The CDR3 consists of 14 residues. The CDR3 loop reads CASRRSGDLYGYTF. For the CDR3, the DNA is TGTGCCAGCAGGCGGTCAGGGGACCTTTATGGCTACACCTTC.

The chain uses TRBV25-1 and TRBJ1-6; unclear D gene. Trimming removed 6 bases from V and 0 bases from J, with 6 bases in between. The CDR3 covers 14 residues. Germline V gene data show CDR1 as MGHDK and CDR2 as SYGVNS. CDR3 nucleotide sequence: TGTGCCAGCAGGGCGGGCTCCTATAATTCACCCCTCCACTTT. Protein sequence: CASRAGSYNSPLHF.

This clonotype was counted between two and nine times. A much larger clone is a single base away; this may be a read error. The CDR3 loop is CASSGRGTEAFF. Written as DNA, the CDR3 is TGTGCCAGCAGCGGACGGGGCACTGAAGCTTTCTTT. The chain carries TRBV13 and TRBJ1-1; D remains ambiguous. The CDR3 consists of 12 residues. The germline V gene has CDR1 PRHDT and CDR2 FYEKMQ (reference sequence). V was trimmed by 5 bases and J by 4 bases, leaving 8 bases between them.

This clonotype has only a few counts. The chain is built from TRBV10-3 and TRBJ2-1; D not resolved. Germline assignment: CDR1 ENHRY and CDR2 SYGVKD. CDR3 length: 11 residues. The V gene lost 3 bases and the J gene lost 15 bases, with 12 bases spanning the gap. CDR3 in DNA: TGTGCCATCAGTGATCCCGGCGAACCGTTCTTC. Translating gives CAISDPGEPFF.

The chain combines TRBV25-1 with TRBJ1-1; the D is unclear. Germline assignment: CDR1 MGHDK and CDR2 SYGVNS. V lost 3 bases and J lost 0, with 8 bases in between. The length of the CDR3 is 14 residues. For the CDR3, the DNA is TGTGCCAGCAGTGAGGGGTACATGAACACTGAAGCTTTCTTT. This gives the protein CASSEGYMNTEAFF.

The chain couples TRBV12-3 or TRBV12-4 to TRBJ1-1; 8 nucleotides align to TRBD1. The CDR3 has 16 amino acids. With V trimmed by 3 bases and J by 5 bases, 11 bases remained unmatched. The CDR3 loop is CASSFLPNRGTTEAFF. The CDR3 DNA reads TGTGCCAGCAGTTTCCTCCCGAACAGGGGGACGACTGAAGCTTTCTTT.

This clonotype showed up just a few times. The chain is built from TRBV6-5 and TRBJ1-2; D is possibly TRBD1 (6 bases). The ends were cut back, 7 bases at V and 1 base at J, with 16 bases in the middle. Per germline, CDR1 MNHEY and CDR2 SVGAGI. The CDR3 has 15 residues. The CDR3 region is CASTPGDVVNYGYTF. The CDR3 DNA reads TGTGCCAGCACCCCAGGGGACGTCGTTAACTATGGCTACACCTTC.